These 28 T cell receptor beta chains were sequenced from one sample in a study of CD8 T cells in ankylosing spondylitis. TCRdb re-analysed the 5' RACE reads in MiXCR, keeping a single row per CDR3 protein. The sample shows about 400,000 distinct CDR3 sequences, 20% to 25% of them seen only once. For these TCRs, the target antigens are not known. Whole-study findings and limits: Characteristic of ankylosing spondylitis blood, it appeared, was a TCR beta motif comprising about eight highly homologous variants.

Sequenced: blood, either unsorted or a sorted T cell fraction (not recorded which). The receptor source for this set is a male donor with ankylosing spondylitis.

This clonotype was observed a single time. The J gene is TRBJ2-3, the V gene TRBV20-1; 12 bases match TRBD2. The V gene end was trimmed by 1 base and the J gene end by 5 bases; junction bases not matched to a gene: 7. CDR1 and CDR2 from the germline V gene are DFQATT and SNEGSKA (reference sequence). The CDR3 runs 16 residues. This CDR3 reads CSARGGTSGRIDTQYF. The DNA for the CDR3 is TGCAGTGCTAGAGGGGGAACTAGCGGGAGGATAGATACGCAGTATTTT.

This clonotype was seen more than once but under ten times. The chain uses TRBV28 and TRBJ2-7; 7 bases are shared with TRBD1. Germline values: CDR1 MDHEN, CDR2 SYDVKM. The J segment lost 3 bases and the V segment lost 6 bases, leaving 8 bases of the junction unmatched. This CDR3 contains 14 residues. In nucleotides, the CDR3 is TGTGCCAGCAGACATACAGGGGACAACTACGAGCAGTACTTC. It yields the protein CASRHTGDNYEQYF.

This clonotype was counted a few times. V usage is TRBV12-3 or TRBV12-4 and J usage is TRBJ1-1, with D perhaps matching TRBD1 (5 bases). The ends were cut back, 8 bases at V and 4 bases at J, with 17 bases in the middle. The CDR3 totals 14 residues. The DNA of the CDR3 is TGTGCCAGCCGGAGGTCCGGGGGGAGCACTGAAGCTTTCTTT. Amino acid sequence: CASRRSGGSTEAFF.

This chain joins TRBV2 and TRBJ2-6; no firm D call. Germline-derived CDR1 and CDR2 are SNHLY and FYNNEI. CDR3 length: 16 amino acids. Deletions cut 6 bases from V and 0 bases from J, with 12 bases between. The CDR3 here is CASRLYRSSGANVLTF. CDR3 sequence (DNA): TGTGCCAGCAGACTCTACCGAAGCTCTGGGGCCAACGTCCTGACTTTC.

This clonotype was observed a handful of times. The rearrangement joins TRBV7-2 to TRBJ2-5; no definite D call. The CDR3 sequence is 14 residues long. Germline assignment: CDR1 SGHTA and CDR2 FQGNSA. The V end lost 1 base, the J end lost 7 bases, and 13 bases lay between the germline ends. Here the CDR3 reads CASSLDWQIGTQYF. The CDR3, as DNA: TGTGCCAGCAGCTTAGACTGGCAAATCGGGACCCAGTACTTC.

There are a few counts of this clonotype. V usage is TRBV25-1 and J usage is TRBJ1-1; D unresolved. Germline V CDR1 and CDR2: MGHDK, SYGVNS. The ends were cut back, 1 base at V and 4 bases at J, with 16 bases in the middle. CDR3 length equals 16 residues. CDR3 amino acids: CASSESRATRFTEAFF. The DNA of the CDR3 is TGTGCCAGCAGTGAATCGAGGGCTACGCGTTTCACTGAAGCTTTCTTT. The full variable domain, its missing parts supplied by reference TRBV25-1 and TRBJ1-1, is EADIYQTPRYLVIGTGKKITLECSQTMGHDKMYWYQQDPGMELHLIHYSYGVNSTEKGDLSSESTVSRIRTEHFPLTLESARPSHTSQYLCASSESRATRFTEAFFGQGTRLTVV.

V is TRBV13 and J is TRBJ2-7, with D possibly being TRBD2 (6 bases). Per germline, CDR1 PRHDT and CDR2 FYEKMQ (reference sequence). Trimming removed 5 bases at V and 9 bases at J, with 20 bases between. This CDR3 contains 14 residues. The CDR3 loop reads CASSPPTRASVQYF. The CDR3 DNA reads as TGTGCCAGCAGCCCACCGACTAGAGCTAGCGTGCAGTACTTC.

The rearrangement uses TRBV2 and TRBJ2-1; 11 nucleotides match TRBD2. This CDR3 contains 21 residues. Germline V gene lookup returns CDR1 SNHLY and CDR2 FYNNEI. The J segment lost 0 bases and the V segment lost 3 bases, leaving 16 bases of the junction unmatched. CDR3 nucleotides: TGTGCCAGCAGTGATCTTTCGAGTCTAGCGGGAGGAGTGAGCTCCTACAATGAGCAGTTCTTC. Its protein is CASSDLSSLAGGVSSYNEQFF.

The chain has TRBV20-1 and TRBJ2-7; the match to TRBD1 covers 9 bases. The J segment lost 3 bases and the V segment lost 1 base, leaving 4 bases of the junction unmatched. Germline V gene sequence: CDR1 DFQATT, CDR2 SNEGSKA (reference sequence). The CDR3 contains 14 residues. CDR3 loop: CSARGTGQGYEQYF. The CDR3 nucleotides are TGCAGTGCTAGAGGGACGGGACAGGGCTACGAGCAGTACTTC.

In its sample, this clonotype was seen many times. The chain links TRBV7-6 to TRBJ1-1; no clear D gene. This CDR3 is built from 15 residues. Between the trimmed V and J ends, which lost 2 bases and 1 base, there was a span of 11 bases. CDR1 and CDR2 from the germline V gene are SGHVS and FNYEAQ. As DNA, the CDR3 is TGTGCCAGCAGCTTAAGCGGTCGGAGGAACACTGAAGCTTTCTTT. This sequence encodes CASSLSGRRNTEAFF.

For the CDR3, the DNA is TGTGCCAGTAGTATGGGCCCGCGGGTCGGTAACACCGGGGAGCTGTTTTTT. As protein: CASSMGPRVGNTGELFF. The J gene is TRBJ2-2, the V gene TRBV19, with TRBD2 as a possible D gene (5 bases). V lost 3 bases and J lost 2, with 16 bases in between. Germline CDR1 LNHDA, CDR2 SQIVND (reference sequence). This CDR3 comprises 17 residues. Variable domain in full (rest from reference TRBV19 and TRBJ2-2): DGGITQSPKYLFRKEGQNVTLSCEQNLNHDAMYWYRQDPGQGLRLIYYSQIVNDFQKGDIAEGYSVSREKKESFPLTVTSAQKNPTAFYLCASSMGPRVGNTGELFFGEGSRLTVL.

J is TRBJ1-2 and V is TRBV11-3; possibly TRBD1 for D (6 bases). Germline values: CDR1 SGHNT, CDR2 YENEEA. CDR3 size: 13 residues. V was trimmed by 5 bases and J by 3 bases, leaving 10 bases between them. The DNA for the CDR3 is TGTGCCAGCAGCCAACAGGGAGACTATGGCTACACCTTC. This encodes CASSQQGDYGYTF. Complete variable domain (other parts from reference TRBV11-3 and TRBJ1-2): EAGVVQSPRYKIIEKKQPVAFWCNPISGHNTLYWYLQNLGQGPELLIRYENEEAVDDSQLPKDRFSAERLKGVDSTLKIQPAELGDSAVYLCASSQQGDYGYTFGSGTRLTVV.

This clonotype was detected a few times. This chain links TRBV5-1 with TRBJ2-1, with D tentatively TRBD1 (6 bases). The V end was cut by 4 bases, the J end by 9 bases, with 20 bases between. This CDR3 comprises 15 residues. Germline lookup yields CDR1 SGHRS and CDR2 YFSETQ. This CDR3 is CASSLPSKGDIEQFF. The CDR3 nucleotides read TGCGCCAGCAGCCTTCCCTCGAAGGGGGATATTGAGCAGTTCTTC.

The V and J genes are TRBV12-3 or TRBV12-4 and TRBJ2-2; a weak D match, TRBD1 (6 bases). The CDR3 is 15 residues long. Trimming removed 1 base from V and 5 bases from J, with 11 bases in between. This chain's CDR3 is CASSLGPQGTGELFF. The CDR3 DNA reads as TGTGCCAGCAGTTTAGGCCCCCAGGGGACCGGGGAGCTGTTTTTT.

This clonotype occurred a few times. This chain connects TRBV5-1 to TRBJ2-1; TRBD2 agrees at 11 bases. V lost 6 bases, J lost 4 bases, and 9 bases stayed unmatched. This CDR3 is built from 16 residues. Germline assignment: CDR1 SGHRS and CDR2 YFSETQ. The chain's CDR3 is CASMTSGTYNYNEQFF. The CDR3 DNA reads as TGCGCCAGCATGACTAGCGGGACATATAATTACAATGAGCAGTTCTTC.

This clonotype was found a few times. V usage is TRBV29-1 and J usage is TRBJ2-2; TRBD1 might be the D (6 bases). This CDR3 is built from 13 residues. Germline CDR1 is SQVTM and CDR2 is ANQGSEA. Trimming took off 4 bases at V and 6 bases at J, with 12 bases between the two ends. DNA of the CDR3: TGCAGCGTTGCAGGGGTAGTCCCCGGGGAGCTGTTTTTT. This codes for CSVAGVVPGELFF.

Of note for this clonotype: Mismatch with germline at one junction end may stem from a read error. V usage is TRBV15 and J usage is TRBJ2-7; the D call may be TRBD1 or TRBD2 (5 bases each). The CDR3 length is 17 residues. Germline V CDR1 and CDR2: LNHNV, YYDKDF (reference sequence). The CDR3 loop reads CATSRDSGGGFSYVQYF. The CDR3 bases are TGTGCCACCAGCAGAGATTCTGGTGGGGGATTCTCCTACGTGCAGTACTTC.

This chain joins TRBV11-2 and TRBJ2-1; 10 nucleotides line up with TRBD1. This CDR3 is 16 amino acids long. The trim removed 3 bases at V and 8 bases at J, leaving 10 bases unmatched. Germline CDR1 is SGHAT and CDR2 is FQNNGV. The CDR3 is CASSFQGDRGVDEQFF. CDR3 coding DNA: TGTGCCAGCAGCTTCCAAGGGGACAGGGGTGTCGATGAGCAGTTCTTC.

This clonotype was counted ten times or more. The chain carries TRBV12-3 or TRBV12-4 and TRBJ2-2, with D possibly TRBD1 on 6 matching bases. V was shortened by 6 bases and J by 4 bases, with 12 bases between the two germline ends. The CDR3 covers 14 residues. This chain's CDR3 is CASRRTESTGELFF. CDR3 sequence (DNA): TGTGCCAGCAGACGGACAGAGAGCACCGGGGAGCTGTTTTTT.

The rearrangement links TRBV5-5 to TRBJ2-7, with D possibly being TRBD2 (6 bases). The CDR3 is 16 residues long. Trimming removed 4 bases from V and 0 bases from J, with 17 bases in between. CDR1 and CDR2 (germline): SGHKS, YYEKEE (reference sequence). CDR3 DNA: TGTGCCAGCAGCCCTCTGTGGGGAGGATCCTCCTACGAGCAGTACTTC. This encodes CASSPLWGGSSYEQYF.

There are many counts of this clonotype. CDR3 residues: CSARVPPGNSPLHF. The CDR3 region has the DNA TGCAGTGCTAGAGTTCCGCCTGGGAATTCACCCCTCCACTTT. The chain couples TRBV20-1 to TRBJ1-6; D not resolved. The CDR3 has 14 amino acids. The V and J ends lost 1 base and 7 bases respectively, with 11 bases between them. Germline values: CDR1 DFQATT, CDR2 SNEGSKA (reference sequence).

The chain has TRBV7-9 and TRBJ2-1; 7 bases are a match to TRBD2. The CDR3 sequence is 15 residues long. The ends lost 8 bases at V and 6 bases at J; junction bases unmatched: 13. Germline CDR1 SEHNR, CDR2 FQNEAQ (reference sequence). CDR3 sequence: CASSNVGGSSNEQFF. DNA for the CDR3: TGTGCCAGCTCCAACGTCGGGGGGAGCAGCAATGAGCAGTTCTTC.

V usage is TRBV24-1 and J usage is TRBJ2-1, with D possibly TRBD1 on 6 matching bases. This CDR3 has 15 residues. CDR1 KGHDR and CDR2 SFDVKD come from the germline V gene. Between the trimmed V and J ends, which lost 2 bases and 6 bases, there was a span of 13 bases. CDR3 nucleotide sequence: TGTGCCACCAGTGATTCCGGGACATCTTTCAATGAGCAGTTCTTC. Protein product: CATSDSGTSFNEQFF.

The chain employs TRBV19 and TRBJ2-6; D may be TRBD1 or TRBD2 (5 bases each). The germline V gene encodes CDR1 LNHDA and CDR2 SQIVND (reference sequence). V lost 8 bases and J lost 6, with 14 bases in between. The CDR3 extends over 14 amino acids. The CDR3 DNA reads TGTGCCAGTGGGGACGTCTTGTCGGCCAACGTCCTGACTTTC. As protein: CASGDVLSANVLTF.

V gene TRBV12-3 or TRBV12-4 combines with J gene TRBJ2-7, with 11 positions matching TRBD1. J was trimmed by 5 bases and V by 6 bases; bases with no gene match: 9. This CDR3 has 15 amino acids. In DNA, the CDR3 is TGTGCCAGCAGCAGTCGGACAGGGGGCGACGACGAGCAGTACTTC. It encodes CASSSRTGGDDEQYF.

This chain connects TRBV7-2 to TRBJ2-1; D is tentatively TRBD1 or TRBD2 (6 bases each). The V end was cut by 5 bases, the J end by 9 bases, with 20 bases between. Germline V gene sequence: CDR1 SGHTA, CDR2 FQGNSA. The CDR3 runs to 15 residues. The CDR3 DNA follows: TGTGCCAGCAGCCTCAAACGGCCCGGGGGCGTTGAGCAGTTCTTC. This codes for CASSLKRPGGVEQFF.

In this sample, this clonotype turned up a few times. The V gene is TRBV18, the J gene TRBJ2-3; 9 bases are shared with TRBD1. Trimming removed 2 bases from V and 2 bases from J; junction bases left unmatched: 2. The CDR3 covers 15 residues. The V gene's germline CDR1 is KGHSH and CDR2 LQKENI. In DNA, the CDR3 is TGTGCCAGCTCACCAAGGACAGGGGACACAGATACGCAGTATTTT. It yields the protein CASSPRTGDTDTQYF.

This clonotype was counted a few times. The genes are TRBV5-5 and TRBJ2-5, with TRBD1 identical over 7 bases. CDR1 is SGHKS, CDR2 YYEKEE, per germline (reference sequence). CDR3 length: 14 amino acids. V lost 4 bases, J lost 5 bases, and 8 bases stayed unmatched. The CDR3 region has the DNA TGTGCCAGCAGCGGAACGACAGGGTTTGAGACCCAGTACTTC. Translation gives CASSGTTGFETQYF.